The clone carrying this T cell receptor (beta chain) was detected once. Its antigen is not known. The V gene lost 7 bases and the J gene lost 4 bases, with 7 bases spanning the gap. The CDR3 runs to 10 residues. Germline V gene data show CDR1 as SQVTM and CDR2 as ANQGSEA. Assay: immunoSEQ multiplex PCR; the TCRdb copy retains only in-frame clones and omits some. Found here are about 120,000 clones, 75% to 90% of them singletons; the top ten hold 5.5% to 8.5%. The data stem from a study of radiotherapy plus CTLA-4 blockade in lung cancer. Overall study context: Objective responses occurred in about a sixth of patients; over 30% had disease control.

Study-level results: Expansion in blood of tumor-derived TCR clones was seen after radiotherapy plus ipilimumab. Early blood T cell clone changes and increased post-radiation serum interferon-beta were reportedly the strongest response predictors.

The sequence was collected from a human donor with non-small cell lung cancer that progressed on radiotherapy plus ipilimumab. The sample was peripheral blood, taken from a patient treated with radiotherapy plus ipilimumab. The V and J genes are TRBV29-1 and TRBJ2-5; D unresolved. DNA for the CDR3: TGCAGCGCGGGTGGAGAGACCCAGTACTTC. The encoded protein is CSAGGETQYF.